This TCR beta chain was captured by sequencing in a study of radiation and T cells in renal cell carcinoma. Study as a whole: Nephrectomy followed 15 Gy stereotactic body radiation by 4 weeks. Study-wide findings and caveats: Without pretreatment biopsies, baseline tumor clonotype presence was undetermined. From baseline, blood top tumor clonotypes peaked at 2 weeks post-radiation.

The V segment lost 6 bases and the J segment 2 bases; nucleotides outside the gene matches: 7. The CDR3 has 16 amino acids. Germline V gives CDR1 MGHRA, CDR2 YSYEKL. Sequencing used immunoSEQ multiplex PCR; TCRdb keeps in-frame clones, though not all of them. The table shows roughly 130,000 clones, with approximately 90% occurring only once. Turning to this clone: Its target is not known.

Noted time point: blood 2 weeks post-SBRT. Treatment here: 15 Gy SBRT to primary tumor, nephrectomy 4 weeks later. Blood was sampled at baseline, 2 weeks and 4 weeks after SBRT. The rearrangement uses TRBV4-1 and TRBJ2-5; 12 bases agree with TRBD2. This receptor was obtained from a woman aged 65 to 85 with renal cell carcinoma. The sequencing used blood, collected from a patient whose treatment included radiotherapy and nephrectomy. The CDR3 DNA reads as TGCGCCAGCAGGCTAGCGGGGGGGCGAGGTCAAGAGACCCAGTACTTC. Protein product: CASRLAGGRGQETQYF.